The rows below give T cell receptor beta chains drawn from one sample of a study of shared clonotypes between healthy human individuals. TCRdb's copy holds only in-frame clones and misses some; the assay was immunoSEQ multiplex PCR. The sample includes some 95,000 clones, 68% of them seen just once. The sequencing input was memory CD8+ T cells sorted from blood. The receptors shown here come from a man younger than 45 in good health. Both conserved end residues are part of each CDR3. Fields, in order: CDR3 DNA, CDR3 protein, D gene, V gene, clone size, J gene. The D gene is left open where the match is weak. A row's size may be missing; if present it is once, few, many or a size class.

cdr3_nt: TGCGCCAGCAGCCATGACAGGACAGGGTGGGTCAATGAGCAGTTCTTC
cdr3_aa: CASSHDRTGWVNEQFF
d_call: TRBD1
v_call: TRBV5-1
clone_size: .
j_call: TRBJ2-1

cdr3_nt: TGTGCCAGCAGTGAGGAGGGAATCCCCACCGGGGAGCTGTTTTTT
cdr3_aa: CASSEEGIPTGELFF
d_call: .
v_call: TRBV2
clone_size: once
j_call: TRBJ2-2

cdr3_nt: TGTGCCACCAGCATCCAGGGGGCAAGCAATCAGCCCCAGCATTTT
cdr3_aa: CATSIQGASNQPQHF
d_call: TRBD1
v_call: TRBV15
clone_size: once
j_call: TRBJ1-5

cdr3_nt: TGTGCCACCAGCAGGACTAGACTTGGAGGCACAGATACGCAGTATTTT
cdr3_aa: CATSRTRLGGTDTQYF
d_call: .
v_call: TRBV15
clone_size: .
j_call: TRBJ2-3

cdr3_nt: TGCGCCAGCAGTGAGTCGACTAGCGGGAGGAAGTACTTC
cdr3_aa: CASSESTSGRKYF
d_call: TRBD2
v_call: TRBV10-1
clone_size: few
j_call: TRBJ2-7

cdr3_nt: TGTGCCAGCAGTTTCTTGGACTCAAACTCTGGGGCCAACGTCCTGACTTTC
cdr3_aa: CASSFLDSNSGANVLTF
d_call: .
v_call: TRBV28
clone_size: .
j_call: TRBJ2-6

cdr3_nt: TGTGCCAGCAGTGGGGACACGAAATATGGCTACACCTTC
cdr3_aa: CASSGDTKYGYTF
d_call: .
v_call: TRBV2
clone_size: .
j_call: TRBJ1-2

cdr3_nt: TGTGCCAGCAGTTTAAGGACCACTGCGCGCCAAGAGACCCAGTACTTC
cdr3_aa: CASSLRTTARQETQYF
d_call: .
v_call: TRBV27
clone_size: .
j_call: TRBJ2-5

cdr3_nt: TGTGCCAGTAGCAGGTTTGGGGCGAGCAATCAGCCCCAGCATTTT
cdr3_aa: CASSRFGASNQPQHF
d_call: .
v_call: TRBV19
clone_size: .
j_call: TRBJ1-5

cdr3_nt: TGTGCCCGCAGTGAAGCGCAGGGGGGGGCCAACGTCCTGACTTTC
cdr3_aa: CARSEAQGGANVLTF
d_call: .
v_call: TRBV6-1
clone_size: .
j_call: TRBJ2-6

cdr3_nt: TGTGCCAGCAGCTTATCGTCTCACGGGGGCCCCAACACCGGGGAGCTGTTTTTT
cdr3_aa: CASSLSSHGGPNTGELFF
d_call: .
v_call: TRBV7-9
clone_size: .
j_call: TRBJ2-2

cdr3_nt: TGTGCAAGTCGTTGCGGGGCAGGGGGTTTTTACGAGCAGTACTTC
cdr3_aa: CASRCGAGGFYEQYF
d_call: .
v_call: TRBV12-2
clone_size: .
j_call: TRBJ2-7

cdr3_nt: TGTGCCAGCAGCTTGGCCATTGTGAGGGGTACTGAAGCTTTCTTT
cdr3_aa: CASSLAIVRGTEAFF
d_call: .
v_call: TRBV5-6
clone_size: .
j_call: TRBJ1-1

cdr3_nt: TGTGCCAGCAGTTACGACGCCACCTACGAGCAGTACTTC
cdr3_aa: CASSYDATYEQYF
d_call: .
v_call: TRBV6-5
clone_size: many
j_call: TRBJ2-7

cdr3_nt: TGTGCTAGCAGTCCTGGGGTCGGGACCTCCTTTGAGCAGTACTTC
cdr3_aa: CASSPGVGTSFEQYF
d_call: .
v_call: TRBV7-7
clone_size: .
j_call: TRBJ2-7

cdr3_nt: TGTGCCAGCAGTCCCCTTGCCGGGACAGGGAACACTGAAGCTTTCTTT
cdr3_aa: CASSPLAGTGNTEAFF
d_call: TRBD1
v_call: TRBV27
clone_size: .
j_call: TRBJ1-1

cdr3_nt: TGTGCCAGCAGAGATTCCACTAGCGGGAGGCCGCATGAGCAGTTCTTC
cdr3_aa: CASRDSTSGRPHEQFF
d_call: TRBD2
v_call: TRBV9
clone_size: .
j_call: TRBJ2-1

cdr3_nt: TGTGCCAGCACCCTCCGCCAGGGTGGCGCCTACGAGCAGTACTTC
cdr3_aa: CASTLRQGGAYEQYF
d_call: .
v_call: TRBV11-1
clone_size: .
j_call: TRBJ2-7

cdr3_nt: TGTGCCAGCAGTTACTCGACTAGCGGGAGCGAGCAGTACTTC
cdr3_aa: CASSYSTSGSEQYF
d_call: TRBD2
v_call: TRBV6-5
clone_size: .
j_call: TRBJ2-7

cdr3_nt: TGTGCCAGCAGTGACCCCTGGGGACCTAATGAAAAACTGTTTTTT
cdr3_aa: CASSDPWGPNEKLFF
d_call: .
v_call: TRBV2
clone_size: many
j_call: TRBJ1-4

cdr3_nt: TGTGCCAGCAGCCCTCCCTCTAGCGGGAGAGAGACCCAGTACTTC
cdr3_aa: CASSPPSSGRETQYF
d_call: TRBD2
v_call: TRBV4-2
clone_size: .
j_call: TRBJ2-5

cdr3_nt: TGTGCCACCAGCAGAGTCTCGGGGGCTGCTAATGAAAAACTGTTTTTT
cdr3_aa: CATSRVSGAANEKLFF
d_call: .
v_call: TRBV15
clone_size: .
j_call: TRBJ1-4

cdr3_nt: TGTGCCAGCAGTTTCGCGGGAAGCCCCACCGGGGAGCTGTTTTTT
cdr3_aa: CASSFAGSPTGELFF
d_call: .
v_call: TRBV7-4
clone_size: .
j_call: TRBJ2-2

cdr3_nt: TGTGCCAGCAGCTTCAACTTACAAGACTCCCGCTCCTACAATGAGCAGTTCTTC
cdr3_aa: CASSFNLQDSRSYNEQFF
d_call: .
v_call: TRBV11-2
clone_size: .
j_call: TRBJ2-1

cdr3_nt: TGCAGCGCGACAGCTAGCTACGAGCAGTACTTC
cdr3_aa: CSATASYEQYF
d_call: .
v_call: TRBV29-1
clone_size: .
j_call: TRBJ2-7

cdr3_nt: TGTGCCAGCAGGGAAGCAGGGGGGGCCACAGATACGCAGTATTTT
cdr3_aa: CASREAGGATDTQYF
d_call: .
v_call: TRBV6-4
clone_size: .
j_call: TRBJ2-3

cdr3_nt: TGTGCCTGTGAAAACCTTAGCGGGAGCACAGATACGCAGTATTTT
cdr3_aa: CACENLSGSTDTQYF
d_call: TRBD2
v_call: TRBV30
clone_size: .
j_call: TRBJ2-3

cdr3_nt: TGTGCCAGCAGTGCCCTAGCGAACTCCTACAATGAGCAGTTCTTC
cdr3_aa: CASSALANSYNEQFF
d_call: .
v_call: TRBV2
clone_size: .
j_call: TRBJ2-1

cdr3_nt: TGTGCCAGCAGCGTAGGAGGCAGGGACCCTTCTGGAAACACCATATATTTT
cdr3_aa: CASSVGGRDPSGNTIYF
d_call: .
v_call: TRBV9
clone_size: .
j_call: TRBJ1-3

cdr3_nt: TGTGCCAGCAGGGGCATACTAGCGGGAGTTCAGTACGAGCAGTACTTC
cdr3_aa: CASRGILAGVQYEQYF
d_call: TRBD2
v_call: TRBV6-6
clone_size: .
j_call: TRBJ2-7

cdr3_nt: TGTGCCAGCAGTTTGGAAAGATTCGGGCCAAACATTCAGTACTTC
cdr3_aa: CASSLERFGPNIQYF
d_call: .
v_call: TRBV28
clone_size: .
j_call: TRBJ2-4

cdr3_nt: TGTGCCATCAGTGAGTCAGGAGGTAATGAAGCTTTCTTT
cdr3_aa: CAISESGGNEAFF
d_call: .
v_call: TRBV10-3
clone_size: .
j_call: TRBJ1-1

cdr3_nt: TGTGCCAGCAGCTCTCTAAATCGGGGGTTATACAATGAGCAGTTCTTC
cdr3_aa: CASSSLNRGLYNEQFF
d_call: .
v_call: TRBV7-8
clone_size: .
j_call: TRBJ2-1

cdr3_nt: TGTGCCAGCACCCTAGCGGGAGAGTACAATGAGCAGTTCTTC
cdr3_aa: CASTLAGEYNEQFF
d_call: TRBD2
v_call: TRBV27
clone_size: .
j_call: TRBJ2-1

cdr3_nt: TGTGCCAGCAGCCCCCCCGACAGACACGAGCAGTACTTC
cdr3_aa: CASSPPDRHEQYF
d_call: .
v_call: TRBV7-8
clone_size: .
j_call: TRBJ2-7

cdr3_nt: TGCGCCAGCAGCCAAGACTGGGCGGAAAAACTGTTTTTT
cdr3_aa: CASSQDWAEKLFF
d_call: .
v_call: TRBV4-3
clone_size: .
j_call: TRBJ1-4

cdr3_nt: TGTGCCAGCAGTGACGAGAGCTACGAGCAGTACTTC
cdr3_aa: CASSDESYEQYF
d_call: .
v_call: TRBV25-1
clone_size: .
j_call: TRBJ2-7

cdr3_nt: TGCAGCGTGCGAAAAACCCAGGGTTACGAGCAGTACTTC
cdr3_aa: CSVRKTQGYEQYF
d_call: .
v_call: TRBV29-1
clone_size: few
j_call: TRBJ2-7

cdr3_nt: TGCGCCAGCAGCCCCGGGACGGAGGATTTGAACACTGAAGCTTTCTTT
cdr3_aa: CASSPGTEDLNTEAFF
d_call: .
v_call: TRBV5-1
clone_size: many
j_call: TRBJ1-1

cdr3_nt: TGTGCCAGCAGTACAGGGAACACCGGGGAGCTGTTTTTT
cdr3_aa: CASSTGNTGELFF
d_call: .
v_call: TRBV6-4
clone_size: few
j_call: TRBJ2-2

cdr3_nt: TGCGCCAGTAAATTAGCGGGAGGGCCCTACAATGAGCAGTTCTTC
cdr3_aa: CASKLAGGPYNEQFF
d_call: TRBD2
v_call: TRBV10-2
clone_size: .
j_call: TRBJ2-1

cdr3_nt: TGTGCCAGCATAAATGGGACCCTCTTGAGGAACACTGAAGCTTTCTTT
cdr3_aa: CASINGTLLRNTEAFF
d_call: .
v_call: TRBV5-6
clone_size: .
j_call: TRBJ1-1

cdr3_nt: TGTGCCAGCAGTTTAGCGGGGACGAGGACCGGGGAGCTGTTTTTT
cdr3_aa: CASSLAGTRTGELFF
d_call: .
v_call: TRBV27
clone_size: .
j_call: TRBJ2-2

cdr3_nt: TGTGCCAGCAGCCCTACCGGGACTAGCGGGAATAAGACCCAGTACTTC
cdr3_aa: CASSPTGTSGNKTQYF
d_call: TRBD2
v_call: TRBV13
clone_size: .
j_call: TRBJ2-5

cdr3_nt: TGTGCCAGCAGTGAAACGGACTACGAGCAGTACTTC
cdr3_aa: CASSETDYEQYF
d_call: .
v_call: TRBV28
clone_size: medium-sized
j_call: TRBJ2-7

cdr3_nt: TGTGCCAGCAGCCAATGGGACTTAGGGTACGAGCAGTACTTC
cdr3_aa: CASSQWDLGYEQYF
d_call: .
v_call: TRBV11-2
clone_size: .
j_call: TRBJ2-7

cdr3_nt: TGTGCCAGCAGTCCGGACGGGGGTTTAGAGACCCAGTACTTC
cdr3_aa: CASSPDGGLETQYF
d_call: .
v_call: TRBV6-5
clone_size: .
j_call: TRBJ2-5

cdr3_nt: TGCGCCAGCAGCCAAGATCTGGCGGAGACAGATACGCAGTATTTT
cdr3_aa: CASSQDLAETDTQYF
d_call: .
v_call: TRBV4-3
clone_size: once
j_call: TRBJ2-3

cdr3_nt: TGTGCCAGCTCACTGGGACTAGCGGGGTACAATGAGCAGTTCTTC
cdr3_aa: CASSLGLAGYNEQFF
d_call: TRBD2
v_call: TRBV11-2
clone_size: .
j_call: TRBJ2-1

cdr3_nt: TGTGCCAGCAGTTACTCGTCTGGCAGCTGGTATGGCTACACCTTC
cdr3_aa: CASSYSSGSWYGYTF
d_call: .
v_call: TRBV6-5
clone_size: few
j_call: TRBJ1-2

cdr3_nt: TGTGCCAGCAGCTTGGAACAGATATTCCAAGAGACCCAGTACTTC
cdr3_aa: CASSLEQIFQETQYF
d_call: .
v_call: TRBV5-5
clone_size: .
j_call: TRBJ2-5

cdr3_nt: TGTGCCAGCAGTTTACTTGGACAGGGGGCGATAGGCTACACCTTC
cdr3_aa: CASSLLGQGAIGYTF
d_call: TRBD1
v_call: TRBV27
clone_size: .
j_call: TRBJ1-2

cdr3_nt: TGTGCCAGTTTTAACTCAGGGAGACTATGGAGCACCGGGGAGCTGTTTTTT
cdr3_aa: CASFNSGRLWSTGELFF
d_call: .
v_call: TRBV19
clone_size: few
j_call: TRBJ2-2

cdr3_nt: TGTGCCAGCAGCCTCTACCCGGGACAGGGATACTCCTACGAGCAGTACTTC
cdr3_aa: CASSLYPGQGYSYEQYF
d_call: TRBD1
v_call: TRBV7-2
clone_size: .
j_call: TRBJ2-7

cdr3_nt: TGTGCCAGCAGCTTAACGGGAGGGCCCCAAGAGACCCAGTACTTC
cdr3_aa: CASSLTGGPQETQYF
d_call: TRBD2
v_call: TRBV11-3
clone_size: .
j_call: TRBJ2-5

cdr3_nt: TGTGCCAGCGGGTTGCAGGGTGCGCTCGGCTATGGCTACACCTTC
cdr3_aa: CASGLQGALGYGYTF
d_call: .
v_call: TRBV5-4
clone_size: few
j_call: TRBJ1-2